Presented here are 18 T cell receptor beta chains from one specimen sequenced in a study. From the 5' RACE reads, TCRdb called clonotypes with MiXCR, one entry per CDR3 protein. This sample has roughly 10,000 distinct CDR3 sequences; 11% to 15% occur once, and the top ten carry around 3.3%. Cells sorted as Tregs were CD4+, CD25+ and CD127-/low. The material sequenced was Tregs sorted from blood. The receptors were sampled from a female donor with breast cancer.

This clonotype was counted a few times. The rearrangement links TRBV4-3 to TRBJ1-6, with a tentative D call TRBD1 (5 bases). Trimming shortened V by 4 bases and J by 9 bases, and 16 bases separated the two germline ends. CDR3 length: 15 residues. Germline V CDR1 and CDR2: LGHNA, YSLEER. CDR3 sequence reads: CASSPTPDSFSPLHF. The DNA of the CDR3 is TGCGCCAGCAGCCCCACACCCGACAGTTTTTCACCCCTCCACTTT.

By share, this clonotype ranks as large (0.1 to 1%). The rearrangement joins TRBV18 to TRBJ1-2; 8 positions match TRBD1. V shed 5 bases and J 6 bases; nucleotides not matched to a gene: 2. The CDR3 sequence is 12 residues long. Looked up from germline, CDR1 is KGHSH and CDR2 is LQKENI. The CDR3 loop reads CASSKDRDGYTF. CDR3 in DNA: TGTGCCAGCTCAAAGGACAGGGATGGCTACACCTTC.

Sample share makes this clonotype medium-sized. The V gene is TRBV7-3, the J gene TRBJ2-2; D uncertain. The V end lost 5 bases, the J end lost 8 bases, and 12 bases lay between the germline ends. Germline V gene data show CDR1 as SGHTA and CDR2 as FQGTGA. This CDR3 spans 13 amino acids. CDR3 DNA sequence: TGTGCCAGCAGCCAAGACCCCCTAGGGGAGCTGTTTTTT. It translates to CASSQDPLGELFF.

With respect to this clonotype: The CDR3 ends on some other residue instead of the conserved phenylalanine or tryptophan, so this is likely a read error. The V gene is TRBV12-3 or TRBV12-4, the J gene TRBJ2-5; either TRBD1 or TRBD2 may supply D (5 bases each). The CDR3 sequence is 14 residues long. Trimming took off 5 bases at V and 2 bases at J, with 12 bases between the two ends. CDR3 nucleotides: TGTGCCAGCAGTAGAGGGACCCTACAAGAGACCCAGTACCTC. Translating it yields CASSRGTLQETQYL.

Comment on this clonotype: Given a much more abundant clone one base away, this may be a read error. The chain uses TRBV29-1 and TRBJ2-7, with a possible D match to TRBD2 (6 bases). This CDR3 contains 15 residues. The germline gives CDR1 SQVTM, CDR2 ANQGSEA. CDR3: CSVEEGGIGVYGQYF. CDR3 nucleotide sequence: TGCAGCGTTGAAGAAGGAGGGATCGGCGTCTACGGGCAGTACTTC.

Concerning this clonotype itself: A much larger clone differs by one base, so this may be a read error. The chain uses TRBV20-1 and TRBJ2-5; 10 bases match TRBD2. The germline gives CDR1 DFQATT, CDR2 SNEGSKA (reference sequence). The CDR3 is made up of 14 amino acids. Losses at the gene ends were 6 bases for V and 4 bases for J; bases not matched to a gene: 8. CDR3 loop: CSASRTSGSETQYF. The CDR3 DNA sequence: TGCAGTGCCTCTAGGACTAGCGGATCAGAGACCCAGTACTTC.

By its share, this clonotype is medium-sized. This sequence joins TRBV20-1 and TRBJ2-3; D not certain. V lost 3 bases and J lost 3, with 13 bases in between. This CDR3 comprises 14 residues. Germline V gene sequence: CDR1 DFQATT, CDR2 SNEGSKA (reference sequence). DNA of the CDR3: TGCAGTGCTAGGATCTCGTTGGGGACAGATACGCAGTATTTT. Its translation: CSARISLGTDTQYF.

This clonotype was recorded many times. The chain has TRBV6-2 or TRBV6-3 and TRBJ2-1, with 14 bases that match TRBD2. Per the germline V gene, CDR1 is MNHEY and CDR2 is SVGEGT. CDR3 size: 18 residues. V lost 7 bases to trimming and J lost 6 bases; unmatched junction nucleotides: 14. The CDR3 spells CASIPHRLTSGRGNEQFF. The CDR3 coding sequence is TGTGCCAGCATCCCCCATCGTTTGACTAGCGGGAGGGGCAATGAGCAGTTCTTC.

This clonotype was seen repeatedly, ten times or more. The chain is built from TRBV10-3 and TRBJ2-1; the D call may be TRBD1 or TRBD2 (5 bases each). The CDR3 loop spans 15 amino acids. V was shortened by 6 bases and J by 4 bases, with 16 bases between the two germline ends. Germline CDR1 and CDR2: ENHRY and SYGVKD. The CDR3 DNA follows: TGTGCCATCAGCCGCCGCCGGGACGATTACAATGAGCAGTTCTTC. It encodes CAISRRRDDYNEQFF.

This clonotype was detected a few times. The chain has TRBV5-1 and TRBJ1-3; D remains ambiguous. Germline V lookup: CDR1 SGHRS, CDR2 YFSETQ. The CDR3 has 15 amino acids. Trimming removed 0 bases at V and 0 bases at J, with 7 bases between. CDR3 sequence (DNA): TGCGCCAGCAGCTTGGGAGGCTTCTCTGGAAACACCATATATTTT. Protein: CASSLGGFSGNTIYF. Together with reference TRBV5-1 and TRBJ1-3, the CDR3 gives the full variable domain: KAGVTQTPRYLIKTRGQQVTLSCSPISGHRSVSWYQQTPGQGLQFLFEYFSETQRNKGNFPGRFSGRQFSNSRSEMNVSTLELGDSALYLCASSLGGFSGNTIYFGEGSWLTVV.

In its sample, this clonotype is medium-sized. This chain joins TRBV24-1 and TRBJ2-3; 9 nucleotides match TRBD2. The CDR3 length is 15 residues. Germline CDR1 KGHDR, CDR2 SFDVKD. V shed 3 bases and J 4 bases; nucleotides not matched to a gene: 4. DNA for the CDR3: TGTGCCACCAGTGATCCTAGCGGGATTGCAGATACGCAGTATTTT. It yields the protein CATSDPSGIADTQYF.

This clonotype was counted ten times or more. The V gene is TRBV2, the J gene TRBJ2-3, with 8 bases matching TRBD2. V lost 8 bases and J lost 2; bases outside the gene matches: 9. Germline V gives CDR1 SNHLY, CDR2 FYNNEI. The CDR3 has 15 amino acids. The CDR3: CASEDRTSYTDTQYF. CDR3 nucleotide sequence: TGTGCCAGCGAAGACCGGACTAGCTACACAGATACGCAGTATTTT.

This clonotype was seen only a few times. The chain has TRBV27 and TRBJ1-2; no definite D call. This CDR3 is 18 amino acids long. The V end was cut by 6 bases, the J end by 0 bases, with 23 bases between. CDR1 and CDR2 from the germline V gene are MNHEY and SMNVEV (reference sequence). The CDR3 bases are TGTGCCAGCAGCCAAGAGGGCTACAGTGGAGCCCCTAACTATGGCTACACCTTC. This codes for CASSQEGYSGAPNYGYTF.

By share, this clonotype counts as medium-sized. V usage is TRBV20-1 and J usage is TRBJ2-7; tentatively, D is TRBD2 (9 bases). Germline V gives CDR1 DFQATT, CDR2 SNEGSKA (reference sequence). The CDR3 runs 14 residues. V shed 1 base and J shed 7 bases, with 17 bases lying between them. The CDR3: CSARGASGTGEQYF. DNA of the CDR3: TGCAGTGCTAGAGGGGCTAGCGGGACAGGTGAGCAGTACTTC.

To note about this clonotype: Possible read error: a much larger clone is one base away. The V call is TRBV5-5, the J call TRBJ1-5; no firm D call. Germline CDR1 SGHKS, CDR2 YYEKEE (reference sequence). The CDR3 totals 14 residues. The V and J ends lost 0 bases and 5 bases respectively, with 9 bases between them. This CDR3 reads CASSLGLLYQPQHF. The CDR3 DNA reads as TGTGCCAGCAGCTTGGGGCTTCTATATCAGCCCCAGCATTTT.

About this clonotype itself: Possible read error: a much larger clone is one base away. The J gene is TRBJ2-1, the V gene TRBV6-1; the D is unclear. This CDR3 has 14 amino acids. CDR1 MNHNS and CDR2 SASEGT come from the germline V gene. The CDR3 sequence: CASSGGEVHNEQLF. The CDR3 DNA reads as TGTGCCAGCAGTGGGGGTGAGGTCCACAATGAGCAGTTGTTC.

By its share, this clonotype is medium-sized. The V call is TRBV20-1, the J call TRBJ1-1; D uncertain. V was shortened by 3 bases and J by 10 bases, with 18 bases between the two germline ends. The CDR3 is made up of 13 amino acids. Looked up from germline, CDR1 is DFQATT and CDR2 is SNEGSKA (reference sequence). The CDR3 DNA reads as TGCAGTGCTAGTGTCTCCTCCCCTGAGGTAGCTTTCTTT. Amino acid sequence: CSASVSSPEVAFF.

This clonotype qualifies as medium-sized (0.01 to 0.1%). The chain employs TRBV10-3 and TRBJ2-7; 8 bases map to TRBD2. Germline CDR1 is ENHRY and CDR2 is SYGVKD. The V and J ends lost 4 bases and 3 bases, in that order; junction bases with no gene match: 5. The CDR3 is made up of 14 amino acids. The CDR3 loop reads CAISVTGLDYEQYF. CDR3 nucleotide sequence: TGTGCCATCAGTGTGACGGGACTAGACTACGAGCAGTACTTC.